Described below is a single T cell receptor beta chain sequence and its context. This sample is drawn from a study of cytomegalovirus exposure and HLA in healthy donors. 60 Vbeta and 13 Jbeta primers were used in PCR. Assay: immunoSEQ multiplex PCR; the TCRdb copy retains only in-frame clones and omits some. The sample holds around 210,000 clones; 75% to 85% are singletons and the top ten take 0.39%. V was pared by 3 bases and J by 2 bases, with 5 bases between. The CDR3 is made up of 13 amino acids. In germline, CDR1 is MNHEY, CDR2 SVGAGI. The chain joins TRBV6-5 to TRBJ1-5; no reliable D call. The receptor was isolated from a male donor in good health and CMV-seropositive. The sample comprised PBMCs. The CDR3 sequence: CASSYQGNQPQHF. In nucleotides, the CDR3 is TGTGCCAGCAGTTATCAGGGCAATCAGCCCCAGCATTTT.